The subject of this entry is one T cell receptor (beta chain). Profiled with immunoSEQ multiplex PCR; TCRdb holds only in-frame clones, not every one. Here the sample spans around 270,000 clones, less than 90% being singletons. The sample originates from a study of blood T cell repertoires in COVID-19. There are 21 residues in the CDR3. V lost 4 bases to trimming and J lost 0 bases, with 28 bases between them. Germline CDR1 and CDR2: SNHLY and FYNNEI. This receptor was obtained from a woman aged 40 to 49 who had recovered from COVID-19. The sequencing sample was made of peripheral blood. The chain links TRBV2 to TRBJ1-5; D remains unclear. This chain's CDR3 is CASSVFRETQTTMNSNQPQHF. The CDR3 bases are TGTGCCAGCAGTGTATTTCGGGAGACACAAACCACCATGAATAGCAATCAGCCCCAGCATTTT. Full variable domain (remainder filled in from reference TRBV2 and TRBJ1-5): EPEVTQTPSHQVTQMGQEVILRCVPISNHLYFYWYRQILGQKVEFLVSFYNNEISEKSEIFDDQFSVERPDGSNFTLKIRSTKLEDSAMYFCASSVFRETQTTMNSNQPQHFGDGTRLSIL.